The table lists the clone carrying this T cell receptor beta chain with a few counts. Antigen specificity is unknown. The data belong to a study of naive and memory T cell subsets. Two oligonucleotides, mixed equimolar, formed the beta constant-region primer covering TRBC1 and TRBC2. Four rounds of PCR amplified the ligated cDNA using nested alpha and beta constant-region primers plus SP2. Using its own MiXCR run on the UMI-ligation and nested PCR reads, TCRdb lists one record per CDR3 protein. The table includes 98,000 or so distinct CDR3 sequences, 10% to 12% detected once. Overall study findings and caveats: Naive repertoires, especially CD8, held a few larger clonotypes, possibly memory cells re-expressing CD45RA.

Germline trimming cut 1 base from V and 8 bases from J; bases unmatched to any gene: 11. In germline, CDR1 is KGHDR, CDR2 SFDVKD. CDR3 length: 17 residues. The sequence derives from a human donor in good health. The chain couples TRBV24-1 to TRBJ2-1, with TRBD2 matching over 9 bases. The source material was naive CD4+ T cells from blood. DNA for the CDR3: TGTGCCACCAGTGATTTCTTGCGGGAGGGCCAGTATTATGAGCAGTTCTTC. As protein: CATSDFLREGQYYEQFF.